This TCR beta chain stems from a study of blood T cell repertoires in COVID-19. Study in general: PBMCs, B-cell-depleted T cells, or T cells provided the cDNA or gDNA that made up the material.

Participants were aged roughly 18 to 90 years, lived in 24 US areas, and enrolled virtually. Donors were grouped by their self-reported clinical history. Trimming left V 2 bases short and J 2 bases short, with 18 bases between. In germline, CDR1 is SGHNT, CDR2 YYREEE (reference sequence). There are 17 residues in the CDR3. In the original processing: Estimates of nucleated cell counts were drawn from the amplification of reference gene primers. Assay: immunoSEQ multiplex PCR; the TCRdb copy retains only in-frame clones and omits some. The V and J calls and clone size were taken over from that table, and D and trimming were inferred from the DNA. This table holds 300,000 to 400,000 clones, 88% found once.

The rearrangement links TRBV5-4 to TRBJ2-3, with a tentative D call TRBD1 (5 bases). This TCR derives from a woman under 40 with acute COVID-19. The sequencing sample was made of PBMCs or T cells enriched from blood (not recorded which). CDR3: CASSLDSAPVSTDTQYF. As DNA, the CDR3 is TGTGCCAGCAGCTTAGACAGTGCCCCTGTATCCACAGATACGCAGTATTTT.